This T cell receptor (beta chain) was retrieved from a study of control samples from healthy donors and cancer patients. Assay: immunoSEQ multiplex PCR; the TCRdb copy retains only in-frame clones and omits some. The table records approximately 89,000 clones, more than 70% of them present only once. Deletions cut 0 bases from V and 7 bases from J, with 6 bases between. Per germline, CDR1 LGHNA and CDR2 YSLEER. The CDR3 totals 12 residues. Sequenced sample: blood. The rearrangement uses TRBV4-3 and TRBJ2-5; D might be TRBD1 (6 bases). This TCR derives from a woman aged 40 to 55 in good health. The CDR3 DNA is TGCGCCAGCAGCCAAGACAGGGGGACCCAGTACTTC. This encodes CASSQDRGTQYF.